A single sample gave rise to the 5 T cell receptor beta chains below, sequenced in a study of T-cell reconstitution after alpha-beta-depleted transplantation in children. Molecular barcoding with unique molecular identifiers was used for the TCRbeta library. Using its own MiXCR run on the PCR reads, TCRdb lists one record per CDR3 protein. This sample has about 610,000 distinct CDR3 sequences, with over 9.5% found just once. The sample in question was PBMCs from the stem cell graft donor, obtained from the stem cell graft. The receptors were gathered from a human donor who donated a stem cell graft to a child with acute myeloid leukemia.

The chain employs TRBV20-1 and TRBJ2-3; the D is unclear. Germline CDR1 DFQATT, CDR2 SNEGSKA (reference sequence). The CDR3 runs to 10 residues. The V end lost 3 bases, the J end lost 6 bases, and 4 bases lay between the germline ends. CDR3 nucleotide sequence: TGCAGTGCTAGCTCTGATACGCAGTATTTT. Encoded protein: CSASSDTQYF.

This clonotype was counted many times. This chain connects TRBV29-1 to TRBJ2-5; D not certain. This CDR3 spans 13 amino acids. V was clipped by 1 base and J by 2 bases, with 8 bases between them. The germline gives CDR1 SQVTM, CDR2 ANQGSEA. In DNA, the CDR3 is TGCAGCGTTGAAGTACTTAGACAAGAGACCCAGTACTTC. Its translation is CSVEVLRQETQYF.

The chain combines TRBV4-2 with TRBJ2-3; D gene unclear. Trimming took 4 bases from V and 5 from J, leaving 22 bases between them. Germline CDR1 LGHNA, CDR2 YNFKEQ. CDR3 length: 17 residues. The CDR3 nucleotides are TGTGCCAGCAGCCGTGTCGCCCCGGGCGCATCGGGAGATACGCAGTATTTT. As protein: CASSRVAPGASGDTQYF.

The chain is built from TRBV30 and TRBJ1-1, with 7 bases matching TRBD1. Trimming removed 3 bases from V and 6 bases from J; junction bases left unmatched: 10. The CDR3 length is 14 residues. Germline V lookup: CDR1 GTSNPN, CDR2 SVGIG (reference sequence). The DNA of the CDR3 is TGTGCCTGGAGGAGACCTAACAGGGGCTCTGAAGCTTTCTTT. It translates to CAWRRPNRGSEAFF.

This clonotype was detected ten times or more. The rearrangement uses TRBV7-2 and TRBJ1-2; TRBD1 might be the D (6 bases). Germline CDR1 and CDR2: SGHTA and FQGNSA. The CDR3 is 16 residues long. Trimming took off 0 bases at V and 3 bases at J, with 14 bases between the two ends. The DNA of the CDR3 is TGTGCCAGCAGCTTAGCCCACAGGGTGATCGACTATGGCTACACCTTC. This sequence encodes CASSLAHRVIDYGYTF.